The 14 T cell receptor beta chains below come from one sample, sequenced in a study of shared clonotypes between healthy human individuals (dated by TCRdb to 2018 to 2020). The library was built by means of the immunoSEQ multiplex PCR assay. Sourced from immuneACCESS, this table was stored by TCRdb with only in-frame sequences that have V and J called. A share of the clones is absent; for the studies checked, an unresolved V gene accounts for under half, and the remainder has no known explanation. The sample contains hundreds of thousands of clones, over 65% of them found a single time. The top ten hold 1.5% to 2% of the sample. Material: memory CD4+ T cells sorted from blood. What the cell subset or site label conveys for this sample: CD45RA-negative fraction. These receptors all come from a young woman in good health.

This chain links TRBV4-1 with TRBJ2-7, with 7 positions matching TRBD2. CDR1 and CDR2 (germline): MGHRA, YSYEKL. The CDR3 runs 15 residues. After removal of 0 bases from V and 7 bases from J, the junction contained 9 bases not matched to a gene. CDR3 nucleotide sequence: TGCGCCAGCAGCCAAGAGGGGGACTACCCTGGGGAGCAGTACTTC. Amino acid sequence: CASSQEGDYPGEQYF.

As for this clone: Being one base from a much bigger clone, this may be a read error. V usage is TRBV6-6 and J usage is TRBJ2-7, with a possible D match to TRBD2 (5 bases). The CDR3 runs to 10 residues. Germline CDR1 and CDR2: MNHNY and SVGAGI (reference sequence). V lost 8 bases, J lost 4 bases, and 6 bases lay in between. The CDR3 DNA follows: TGTGCCAGCGGGGAGTACGAGCAGTACTTC. Amino acid sequence: CASGEYEQYF.

The chain couples TRBV2 to TRBJ2-5; tentatively, D is TRBD1 (6 bases). CDR3 length equals 14 residues. V was trimmed by 7 bases and J by 3 bases, leaving 15 bases between them. Germline V lookup: CDR1 SNHLY, CDR2 FYNNEI. CDR3 sequence reads: CASTKASGEETQYF. In nucleotides, the CDR3 is TGTGCCAGCACAAAGGCCTCAGGGGAAGAGACCCAGTACTTC.

The chain employs TRBV5-5 and TRBJ2-3; TRBD1 matches at 7 bases. J was trimmed by 0 bases and V by 4 bases; bases with no gene match: 8. This CDR3 has 16 residues. The germline gives CDR1 SGHKS, CDR2 YYEKEE (reference sequence). The CDR3 DNA is TGTGCCAGCAGCCCGGCGACAGGGTCTAGCACAGATACGCAGTATTTT. Amino acid sequence: CASSPATGSSTDTQYF.

This clone was recorded at least ten times. The chain is built from TRBV28 and TRBJ2-7, with 11 bases matching TRBD2. The CDR3 is 16 residues long. The V gene's germline CDR1 is MDHEN and CDR2 SYDVKM. V gave up 6 bases and J gave up 2 bases; unmatched junction bases: 9. The CDR3 nucleotides are TGTGCCAGCAGAACTGGGGTAGCGGGAGGGACCTACGAGCAGTACTTC. Protein product: CASRTGVAGGTYEQYF.

The count of this clone is one. The chain joins TRBV14 to TRBJ2-3; 7 bases match TRBD2. The CDR3 covers 13 residues. The V and J ends lost 5 bases and 2 bases, in that order; junction bases with no gene match: 1. Germline V gene data show CDR1 as SGHDN and CDR2 as FVKESK. In DNA, the CDR3 is TGTGCCAGCAGCGGGACTAACACAGATACGCAGTATTTT. This gives the protein CASSGTNTDTQYF.

V gene TRBV5-1 combines with J gene TRBJ2-2, with D possibly being TRBD1 (6 bases). V lost 6 bases to trimming and J lost 2 bases, with 14 bases between them. The CDR3 has 15 residues. Germline V gene sequence: CDR1 SGHRS, CDR2 YFSETQ. CDR3 residues: CASTLGADNTGELFF. In DNA, the CDR3 is TGCGCCAGCACCCTGGGGGCGGATAACACCGGGGAGCTGTTTTTT. Full variable domain (remainder filled in from reference TRBV5-1 and TRBJ2-2): KAGVTQTPRYLIKTRGQQVTLSCSPISGHRSVSWYQQTPGQGLQFLFEYFSETQRNKGNFPGRFSGRQFSNSRSEMNVSTLELGDSALYLCASTLGADNTGELFFGEGSRLTVL.

The V gene is TRBV10-2, the J gene TRBJ2-6, with TRBD2 matching over 7 bases. Losses at the gene ends were 8 bases for V and 2 bases for J; bases not matched to a gene: 6. Germline V CDR1 and CDR2: WSHSY, SAAADI. CDR3 length: 15 residues. The CDR3 spells CASCGAGAGANVLTF. CDR3 in DNA: TGCGCCAGCTGTGGGGCGGGGGCTGGGGCCAACGTCCTGACTTTC.

The chain combines TRBV28 with TRBJ2-2, with 8 bases fitting TRBD2. This CDR3 region has 15 residues. CDR1 is MDHEN, CDR2 SYDVKM, per germline. Losses at the gene ends were 6 bases for V and 2 bases for J; bases not matched to a gene: 5. Here the CDR3 reads CASRIGLANTGELFF. The CDR3, as DNA: TGTGCCAGCAGGATCGGACTAGCAAACACCGGGGAGCTGTTTTTT.

This clone was observed many times. The CDR3 sequence: CASSLQASNDEQFF. The CDR3 region has the DNA TGTGCCAGCAGCCTTCAGGCATCCAACGATGAGCAGTTCTTC. The chain employs TRBV7-8 and TRBJ2-1; D not certain. The germline V gene has CDR1 SGHVS and CDR2 FQNEAQ. This CDR3 has 14 amino acids. Trimming left V 5 bases short and J 8 bases short, with 16 bases between.

CDR3 sequence: CATLQGAEGYTF. Here the CDR3 DNA reads TGTGCCACCTTACAGGGGGCAGAAGGCTACACCTTC. This chain connects TRBV10-3 to TRBJ1-2; 9 bases are a match to TRBD1. Trimming cost V 10 bases and J 8 bases; bases outside gene matches: 8. The germline CDR1 and CDR2 sequences are ENHRY and SYGVKD. This CDR3 contains 12 residues.

The chain uses TRBV19 and TRBJ1-1, with 7 bases lining up with TRBD1. The CDR3 covers 15 residues. The junction had 7 bases not matched to a gene; V was cut back by 3 bases and J by 3 bases. Germline values: CDR1 LNHDA, CDR2 SQIVND (reference sequence). CDR3 DNA: TGTGCCAGTAGTATCCAGTCAGGGGGTTACACTGAAGCTTTCTTT. Protein sequence: CASSIQSGGYTEAFF. The entire variable domain, with the rest obtained from reference TRBV19 and TRBJ1-1, is as follows: DGGITQSPKYLFRKEGQNVTLSCEQNLNHDAMYWYRQDPGQGLRLIYYSQIVNDFQKGDIAEGYSVSREKKESFPLTVTSAQKNPTAFYLCASSIQSGGYTEAFFGQGTRLTVV.

This clone was found once. The V gene is TRBV9, the J gene TRBJ2-7; D is unresolved. Germline V gene data show CDR1 as SGDLS and CDR2 as YYNGEE. V lost 0 bases, J lost 0 bases, and 10 bases lay in between. This CDR3 has 15 amino acids. In nucleotides, the CDR3 is TGTGCCAGCAGCGTAGGTCCGAGGAGCTCCTACGAGCAGTACTTC. Encoded protein: CASSVGPRSSYEQYF.

On this clone: This sample includes further DNA sequences coding for the same CDR3. This chain uses TRBV6-1 with TRBJ2-1, with TRBD2 matching 10 bases. Germline V gene data show CDR1 as MNHNS and CDR2 as SASEGT. The CDR3 has 15 amino acids. V lost 2 bases and J lost 7; bases outside the gene matches: 5. The CDR3 sequence is CASSEQAGGPNEQFF. CDR3 coding DNA: TGTGCCAGCAGTGAACAAGCGGGAGGGCCAAATGAGCAGTTCTTC.